This T cell receptor beta chain derives from a study of post-analysis software for immune sequencing data. Overall study results and limits: Five TRBV segments occurring more often in patients than controls included TRBV5-6, TRBV5-1 and TRBV20-1.

Comments on this clonotype: Its antigen is currently unknown.

Germline assignment: CDR1 MNHEY and CDR2 SVGAGI. This CDR3 spans 15 amino acids. The V gene end was trimmed by 6 bases and the J gene end by 4 bases; junction bases not matched to a gene: 5. Prepared TCR beta cDNA libraries contained unique molecular identifiers. Each CDR3 protein is one row after TCRdb ran MiXCR on the PCR reads. The data show under 650,000 distinct CDR3 sequences, around 44% seen once. The V call is TRBV6-5, the J call TRBJ2-3, with 12 bases matching TRBD2. The sequence came from a girl aged 10-17 years with multiple sclerosis. The sample was blood. CDR3 sequence (DNA): TGTGCCAGCAGGCTAGCGGGAGGGCCCCCAGATACGCAGTATTTT. Translated, it gives CASRLAGGPPDTQYF.